These 8 T cell receptor beta chains share one sample of origin, sequenced in a study of human T cells and chemical hapten exposure. Each CDR3 protein gets one entry after TCRdb re-called the RACE reads with MiXCR. The sample yields under 200,000 distinct CDR3 sequences, around 13% seen once. Time point reported: patch test 1, 2 weeks after DPC sensitization. Treatment noted: therapeutic diphenylcyclopropenone sensitization with weekly scalp DPC. Sequencing used whole blood, obtained in connection with sensitization to the hapten diphenylcyclopropenone (DPC). The receptors come from a woman in her twenties or thirties with alopecia areata. Some clones in this sample may be carry-over from other donors' samples.

The chain combines TRBV7-2 with TRBJ2-7; D is ambiguous. V lost 0 bases and J lost 5, with 8 bases in between. CDR3 length: 13 amino acids. CDR1 and CDR2 (germline): SGHTA, FQGNSA. CDR3: CASSLARRDEQYF. The CDR3 DNA is TGTGCCAGCAGCTTAGCACGTAGGGACGAGCAGTACTTC.

J is TRBJ1-6 and V is TRBV15; possibly TRBD1 for D (5 bases). The CDR3 has 14 residues. Per the germline V gene, CDR1 is LNHNV and CDR2 is YYDKDF (reference sequence). V shed 1 base and J shed 9 bases, with 10 bases lying between them. CDR3 residues: CATSRGGTFSPLHF. CDR3 DNA: TGTGCCACCAGCAGAGGAGGGACGTTTTCACCCCTCCACTTT.

The chain uses TRBV4-3 and TRBJ2-1; 8 bases agree with TRBD2. Trimming took 2 bases from V and 10 from J; bases not matched to a gene: 4. Germline values: CDR1 LGHNA, CDR2 YSLEER. CDR3 length: 13 residues. CDR3 protein: CASSQSLAGEQFF. CDR3 coding DNA: TGCGCCAGCAGCCAAAGTCTAGCGGGCGAGCAGTTCTTC.

In its sample, this clonotype was seen many times. The chain combines TRBV18 with TRBJ2-7; 12 nucleotides match TRBD2. Looked up from germline, CDR1 is KGHSH and CDR2 is LQKENI. This CDR3 contains 15 residues. Germline trimming cut 4 bases from V and 2 bases from J; bases unmatched to any gene: 3. In DNA, the CDR3 is TGTGCCAGCTCACTTAGACTAGCGGGGGCCTACGAGCAGTACTTC. It is translated as CASSLRLAGAYEQYF.

The sample holds many counts of this clonotype. The chain recombines TRBV28 with TRBJ2-2; 7 bases match TRBD1. Per the germline V gene, CDR1 is MDHEN and CDR2 is SYDVKM. The CDR3 covers 13 residues. V shed 9 bases, J shed 4 bases, and the junction held 5 bases outside the gene matches. In DNA form, the CDR3 reads TGTGCCAGTTTGACAGGGCCCACCGGGGAGCTGTTTTTT. This sequence encodes CASLTGPTGELFF.

This clonotype appeared many times. This chain links TRBV7-2 with TRBJ1-1, with D possibly matching TRBD1 (6 bases). V lost 5 bases and J lost 0, with 13 bases in between. CDR3 length equals 15 residues. Germline CDR1 is SGHTA and CDR2 is FQGNSA. The DNA for the CDR3 is TGTGCCAGCAGCCTATCGACAGGTTTGAACACTGAAGCTTTCTTT. Its protein product is CASSLSTGLNTEAFF.

The chain combines TRBV20-1 with TRBJ2-7, with D perhaps given as TRBD1 or TRBD2 (5 bases each). The V gene lost 3 bases and the J gene lost 3 bases, with 18 bases spanning the gap. The CDR3 runs to 15 residues. Per germline, CDR1 DFQATT and CDR2 SNEGSKA (reference sequence). The CDR3 DNA reads TGCAGTGCTAGGGACTCCGGGACCCAAAACTACGAGCAGTACTTC. Protein sequence: CSARDSGTQNYEQYF.

This clonotype was picked up many times. The chain uses TRBV29-1 and TRBJ1-1, with 7 bases identical to TRBD1. After removal of 4 bases from V and 6 bases from J, the junction contained 11 bases not matched to a gene. The CDR3 loop spans 14 amino acids. The germline V gene has CDR1 SQVTM and CDR2 ANQGSEA. DNA of the CDR3: TGCAGCGTTGGGACATACAGGGGAATGTCTGAAGCTTTCTTT. Its protein product is CSVGTYRGMSEAFF.